The clone carrying this T cell receptor (beta chain) was seen repeatedly, ten times or more. No antigen is known for it. The sample originates from a study of HIV-infected children after antiretroviral therapy interruption. Study-level results: By the end of treatment interruption, naive CD4+ clonality (Gini) increased. Naive CD4+ CDR3 sharing between time points fell after interruption began. Some non-naive CD45RA+ T cells might be present among sorted naive cells.

Unique molecular identifiers were included in an RNA-based 3' RACE TCR library. Each CDR3 protein gets one entry after TCRdb re-called the 3' RACE reads with MiXCR. The data contain more than 75,000 distinct CDR3 sequences, about 7.2% of them seen just once; the ten biggest clones take up approximately 1.2%. The germline gives CDR1 SGHTA, CDR2 FQGNSA. Trimming took off 2 bases at V and 5 bases at J, with 9 bases between the two ends. CDR3 length: 13 residues. The treatment denotes: PENTA 11 planned treatment interruption arm or continuous ART arm. This receptor was taken from a pool of human donors with HIV. The chain is built from TRBV7-2 and TRBJ2-5; D unclear. The specimen comprised CD45RA+ CD4+ T cells from PBMCs, pooled from several time points, sampled from a donor given antiretroviral therapy, either interrupted or continuous. The sample's subset: naive CD4+ CD45RA+ CD45RO- T cells. CDR3 in DNA: TGTGCCAGCAGCTTATTGACGAGGGAGACCCAGTACTTC. Residues: CASSLLTRETQYF.